Each of the 11 T cell receptor beta chains below was sequenced from the same sample in a study of breast tumors, draining lymph nodes, adjacent tissues. MiXCR, run by TCRdb on the multiplex PCR reads, gives a single entry per CDR3 protein. The table shows approximately 90,000 distinct CDR3 sequences, with about 27% occurring only once. Samples came from axillary lymph nodes draining the breast cancer. The specimen was axillary lymph node tissue. The receptors here all came from a female donor with breast cancer. Some clones in this sample may be carry-over from other donors' samples.

The table lists this clonotype with many counts. The J gene is TRBJ2-7, the V gene TRBV11-3, with 7 bases aligning to TRBD1. The V gene's germline CDR1 is SGHNT and CDR2 YENEEA. This CDR3 spans 14 amino acids. Unmatched junction bases numbered 5, after V lost 6 bases and J lost 0 bases. The CDR3 bases are TGTGCCAGCAGAGAGACAGGGAGCTCCTACGAGCAGTACTTC. Translating gives CASRETGSSYEQYF.

A note on this clonotype: No conserved phenylalanine or tryptophan ends this CDR3, so it is likely a read error. It is unclear where the CDR3 begins or ends on the DNA, so no DNA is shown, and the CDR3 is as TCRdb lists it. CDR3 protein: CASSPPSLNYGFTL. The chain employs TRBV18 and TRBJ1-2. Per germline, CDR1 KGHSH and CDR2 LQKENI. The CDR3 contains 14 residues when both ends are counted.

This clonotype has at least ten counts. The V gene is TRBV3-1, the J gene TRBJ2-3, with unresolved D. The V gene's germline CDR1 is LGHDT and CDR2 YNNKEL (reference sequence). The CDR3 totals 13 residues. V lost 5 bases, J lost 4 bases, and 10 bases lay in between. This chain's CDR3 is CASSSPPPDTQYF. CDR3 DNA: TGTGCCAGCAGCAGCCCCCCCCCAGATACGCAGTATTTT.

This clonotype was counted ten times or more. The genes are TRBV6-6 and TRBJ2-7, with TRBD1 matching over 10 bases. Germline trimming cut 2 bases from V and 5 bases from J; bases unmatched to any gene: 6. Germline assignment: CDR1 MNHNY and CDR2 SVGAGI (reference sequence). This CDR3 comprises 15 residues. DNA for the CDR3: TGTGCCAGCAGTTACCCTGGACAGGGGGACCACGAGCAGTACTTC. Amino acid sequence: CASSYPGQGDHEQYF.

Comments on this clonotype: Given the absence of the conserved phenylalanine or tryptophan at the CDR3 end, a read error is likely. It is unclear where the CDR3 begins or ends on the DNA, so no DNA is shown, and the CDR3 is as TCRdb lists it. V is TRBV2 and J is TRBJ1-2; no check of the table's D call, TRBD1, against the DNA was made. Germline values: CDR1 SNHLY, CDR2 FYNNEI. With termini counted, the CDR3 has 13 amino acids. CDR3 sequence: CASSEMRDRGLTL.

In the case of this clonotype: One base away lies a much larger clone, so this may be a sequencing read error. This chain connects TRBV6-2 or TRBV6-3 to TRBJ2-3; D is uncertain. V lost 5 bases and J 2 bases, leaving 14 bases between the germline ends. CDR1 and CDR2 (germline): MNHEY, SVGEGT. The CDR3 is 15 amino acids. DNA for the CDR3: TGTGCCAGCAGTCACTACGGCAGTCCCACAGATACGCAGTATTTT. The encoded protein is CASSHYGSPTDTQYF.

This clonotype has just a few counts. A clone one base away is much larger, so this may be a read error. The rearrangement uses TRBV9 and TRBJ2-7, with D possibly being TRBD1 (6 bases). V gave up 2 bases and J gave up 6 bases, with 24 bases separating them. CDR1 SGDLS and CDR2 YYNGEE come from the germline V gene. This CDR3 has 17 residues. DNA of the CDR3: TGTGCCAGCAGCGTTTCTCCCGGGCCCAGGGGTAACCCCGAGCAGTACTTC. It specifies CASSVSPGPRGNPEQYF.

There are many counts of this clonotype. The chain couples TRBV7-6 to TRBJ2-7; 8 bases line up with TRBD1. Losses at the gene ends were 5 bases for V and 4 bases for J; bases not matched to a gene: 13. This CDR3 spans 16 amino acids. CDR1 SGHVS and CDR2 FNYEAQ come from the germline V gene. The CDR3 reads CASSPAGTGRAYEQYF. The CDR3 region has the DNA TGTGCCAGCAGCCCCGCCGGGACAGGAAGGGCTTACGAGCAGTACTTC.

This clonotype was counted ten times or more. The CDR3 region is CASSLEPGAMNTEAFF. The CDR3 bases are TGCGCCAGCAGCTTGGAGCCAGGGGCCATGAACACTGAAGCTTTCTTT. The genes are TRBV5-1 and TRBJ1-1, with a tentative D call TRBD1 (6 bases). The germline V gene has CDR1 SGHRS and CDR2 YFSETQ. The CDR3 has 16 residues. V lost 0 bases and J 0 bases, leaving 12 bases between the germline ends.

The sample holds many counts of this clonotype. This may arise from a read error, as a much more abundant clone is one base away. In nucleotides, the CDR3 is TGCAGTGCTAGAGGTGGACAGGGGGATACCTATGGCTACACCTTC. It encodes CSARGGQGDTYGYTF. The J gene is TRBJ1-2, the V gene TRBV20-1; the match to TRBD1 covers 10 bases. Per germline, CDR1 DFQATT and CDR2 SNEGSKA (reference sequence). V gave up 1 base and J gave up 4 bases; unmatched junction bases: 6. The CDR3 consists of 15 residues.

There are many counts of this clonotype. The V call is TRBV5-5, the J call TRBJ1-5, with 7 bases aligning to TRBD1. From germline, CDR1 is SGHKS and CDR2 YYEKEE (reference sequence). V lost 5 bases and J lost 0; bases outside the gene matches: 5. The length of the CDR3 is 15 residues. CDR3 sequence reads: CASSLRQGSNQPQHF. Written as DNA, the CDR3 is TGTGCCAGCAGTTTGAGACAGGGTAGCAATCAGCCCCAGCATTTT. The variable domain in full, with the rest retrieved from reference TRBV5-5 and TRBJ1-5, is DAGVTQSPTHLIKTRGQQVTLRCSPISGHKSVSWYQQVLGQGPQFIFQYYEKEERGRGNFPDRFSARQFPNYSSELNVNALLLGDSALYLCASSLRQGSNQPQHFGDGTRLSIL.